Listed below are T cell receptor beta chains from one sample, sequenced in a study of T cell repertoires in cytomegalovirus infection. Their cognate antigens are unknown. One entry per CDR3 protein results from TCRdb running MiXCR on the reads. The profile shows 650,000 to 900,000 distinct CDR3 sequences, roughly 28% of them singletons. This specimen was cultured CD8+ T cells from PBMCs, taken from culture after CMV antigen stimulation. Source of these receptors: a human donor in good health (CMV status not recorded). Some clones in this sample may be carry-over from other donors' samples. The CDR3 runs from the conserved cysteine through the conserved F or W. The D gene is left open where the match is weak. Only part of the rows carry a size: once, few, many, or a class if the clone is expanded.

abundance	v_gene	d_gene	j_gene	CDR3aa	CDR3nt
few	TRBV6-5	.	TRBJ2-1	CASSYYPRGRDNEQFF	TGTGCCAGCAGTTACTATCCCCGGGGCAGAGACAATGAGCAGTTCTTC
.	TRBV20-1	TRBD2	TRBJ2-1	CSATSGGSYNEQFF	TGCAGTGCTACCAGCGGGGGGTCCTACAATGAGCAGTTCTTC
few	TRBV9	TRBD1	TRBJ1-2	CASSARQGSAGGYGYTF	TGTGCCAGCAGCGCCCGACAGGGTTCAGCTGGGGGCTATGGCTACACCTTC
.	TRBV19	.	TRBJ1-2	CASSIEVGQLTNYGYTF	TGTGCTAGTAGTATAGAAGTCGGACAGCTGACTAACTATGGCTACACCTTC
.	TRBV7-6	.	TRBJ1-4	CASSLAPDEKLFF	TGTGCCAGCAGCTTAGCTCCGGATGAAAAACTGTTTTTT
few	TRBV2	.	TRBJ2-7	CASTPTGGEQYF	TGTGCCAGCACCCCGACCGGCGGCGAGCAGTACTTC
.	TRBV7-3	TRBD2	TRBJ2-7	CASSPAVAGGRGYEQYF	TGTGCCAGCAGCCCAGCGGTAGCGGGGGGGCGAGGCTACGAGCAGTACTTC
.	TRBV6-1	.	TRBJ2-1	CASGFDYNEQFF	TGTGCCAGCGGGTTCGATTACAATGAGCAGTTCTTC
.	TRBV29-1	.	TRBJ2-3	CSAPTLPHSTDTQYF	TGCAGCGCTCCGACCCTACCACATAGCACAGATACGCAGTATTTT
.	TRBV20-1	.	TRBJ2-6	CSARTGFGANVLTF	TGCAGTGCTAGAACGGGGTTTGGGGCCAACGTCCTGACTTTC
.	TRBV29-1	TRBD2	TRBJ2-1	CSGGLAGVDEQFF	TGCAGCGGGGGACTAGCGGGGGTAGATGAGCAGTTCTTC
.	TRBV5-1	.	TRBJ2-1	CASSLAGRGGPYNEQFF	TGCGCCAGCAGCTTGGCCGGTAGGGGCGGACCCTACAATGAGCAGTTCTTC
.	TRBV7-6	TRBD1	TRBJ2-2	CASSPLSGGVSTGELFF	TGTGCCAGCAGCCCCCTGTCAGGGGGCGTTAGCACCGGGGAGCTGTTTTTT
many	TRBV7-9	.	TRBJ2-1	CASSASNEQFF	TGTGCCAGCAGCGCATCTAATGAGCAGTTCTTC
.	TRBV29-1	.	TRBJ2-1	CSDESEQFF	TGCAGCGATGAGAGTGAGCAGTTCTTC
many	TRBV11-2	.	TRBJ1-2	CASSRTQAGDGYTF	TGTGCCAGCAGCCGCACCCAGGCGGGGGACGGCTACACCTTC
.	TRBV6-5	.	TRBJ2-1	CASSYGRSANEQFF	TGTGCCAGCAGTTACGGGCGGAGCGCCAATGAGCAGTTCTTC
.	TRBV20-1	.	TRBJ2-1	CSARDSPSDEQFF	TGCAGTGCTAGAGATTCCCCCTCGGATGAGCAGTTCTTC
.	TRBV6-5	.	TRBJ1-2	CASSQESYGYTF	TGTGCCAGCAGCCAGGAGTCTTATGGCTACACCTTC
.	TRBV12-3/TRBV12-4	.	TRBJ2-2	CASSFLGAELFF	TGTGCCAGCAGTTTTCTGGGCGCGGAGCTGTTTTTT
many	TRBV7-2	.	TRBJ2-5	CASSPPGEPFRAQYF	TGTGCCAGCAGCCCCCCGGGGGAGCCGTTTCGGGCCCAGTACTTC
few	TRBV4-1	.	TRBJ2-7	CASSQTAAYEQYF	TGCGCCAGCAGCCAAACGGCAGCCTACGAGCAGTACTTC
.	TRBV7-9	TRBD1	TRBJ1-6	CASRATGQGGENSPLHF	TGTGCCAGCAGGGCGACAGGGCAGGGAGGGGAAAATTCACCCCTCCACTTT
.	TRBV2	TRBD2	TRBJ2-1	CASRLGLDWNNEQFF	TGTGCCAGCAGGCTCGGACTAGATTGGAACAATGAGCAGTTCTTC
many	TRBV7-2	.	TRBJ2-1	CASSLNGPYNEQFF	TGTGCCAGCAGCTTAAACGGGCCTTACAATGAGCAGTTCTTC
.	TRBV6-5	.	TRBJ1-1	CASSYGSSRRNTEAFF	TGTGCCAGCAGTTACGGCTCATCCAGGCGGAACACTGAAGCTTTCTTT
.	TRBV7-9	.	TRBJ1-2	CASSKPGLRRGYTF	TGTGCCAGCAGCAAACCGGGCCTTCGCCGGGGCTACACCTTC
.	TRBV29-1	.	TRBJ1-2	CSGTGTRNGYTF	TGCAGCGGGACTGGGACACGGAATGGCTACACCTTC
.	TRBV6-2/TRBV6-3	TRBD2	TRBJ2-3	CASSLSEERGGRYF	TGTGCCAGCAGCCTAAGTGAGGAGCGGGGGGGCCGGTATTTT
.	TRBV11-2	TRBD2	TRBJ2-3	CASSLGSGGAFATDTQYF	TGTGCCAGCAGCTTAGGGAGCGGGGGTGCCTTCGCTACAGATACGCAGTATTTT
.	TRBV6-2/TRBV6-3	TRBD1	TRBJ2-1	CASRRGTGKSNEQFF	TGTGCCAGCAGGCGCGGGACAGGGAAGTCCAATGAGCAGTTCTTC
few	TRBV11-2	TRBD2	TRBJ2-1	CASSSYLAGGDNEQFF	TGTGCCAGCAGCTCTTATCTAGCGGGGGGGGACAATGAGCAGTTCTTC
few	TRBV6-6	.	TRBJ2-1	CASDPGPGNEQFF	TGTGCCAGCGATCCGGGCCCGGGGAATGAGCAGTTCTTC
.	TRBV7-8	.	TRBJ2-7	CASSLEGPGYEQYF	TGTGCCAGCAGCTTAGAAGGGCCGGGCTACGAGCAGTACTTC
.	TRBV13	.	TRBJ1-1	CASRWSGVNTEAFF	TGTGCCAGCAGGTGGTCAGGAGTGAACACTGAAGCTTTCTTT
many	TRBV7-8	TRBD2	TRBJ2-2	CASGTSGTPNTGELFF	TGTGCCAGCGGGACTAGCGGAACCCCGAACACCGGGGAGCTGTTTTTT
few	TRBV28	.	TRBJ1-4	CASSDVPSEKLFF	TGTGCCAGCAGTGACGTACCTTCGGAAAAACTGTTTTTT
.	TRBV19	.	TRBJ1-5	CASSISAGRQPQHF	TGTGCCAGTAGTATATCGGCGGGACGACAGCCCCAGCATTTT
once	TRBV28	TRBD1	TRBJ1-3	CASRQTGAGNTIYF	TGTGCCAGCAGACAGACAGGGGCGGGAAACACCATATATTTT
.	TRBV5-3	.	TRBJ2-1	CASSSPGDLPYNEQFF	TGTGCCAGCAGCTCCCCAGGGGACCTCCCATACAATGAGCAGTTCTTC
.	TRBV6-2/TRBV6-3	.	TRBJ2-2	CACGGVGNTGELFF	TGTGCCTGCGGAGGGGTGGGGAACACCGGGGAGCTGTTTTTT
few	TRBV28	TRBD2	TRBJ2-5	CASSLAGGSQETQYF	TGTGCCAGCAGTCTGGCGGGGGGGTCCCAAGAGACCCAGTACTTC
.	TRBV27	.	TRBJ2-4	CAVEAKNIQYF	TGTGCCGTCGAGGCCAAAAACATTCAGTACTTC
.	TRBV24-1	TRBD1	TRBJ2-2	CATRDRGREGYTGELFF	TGTGCCACCAGGGACAGGGGGCGCGAGGGTTACACCGGGGAGCTGTTTTTT
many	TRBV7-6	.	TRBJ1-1	CASSKNIVYSRNTEAFF	TGTGCCAGCAGCAAGAATATAGTCTATTCCAGGAACACTGAAGCTTTCTTT
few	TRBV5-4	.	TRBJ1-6	CASSRRGSSYNSPLHF	TGTGCCAGCAGCCGCAGGGGCAGCTCCTATAATTCACCCCTCCACTTT
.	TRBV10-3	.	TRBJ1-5	CAIGTVNQPQHF	TGTGCCATAGGGACGGTCAATCAGCCCCAGCATTTT
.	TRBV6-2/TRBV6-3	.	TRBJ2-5	CATSPWTDQETQYF	TGTGCCACCTCCCCCTGGACAGACCAAGAGACCCAGTACTTC
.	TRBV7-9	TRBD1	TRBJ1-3	CASRKSGGEENTIYF	TGTGCCAGCAGAAAATCAGGGGGCGAAGAAAACACCATATATTTT
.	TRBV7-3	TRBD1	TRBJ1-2	CASSLTGGGGYGYTF	TGTGCCAGCAGCCTCACCGGAGGGGGCGGCTATGGCTACACCTTC
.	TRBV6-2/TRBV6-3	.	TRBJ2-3	CASSYSAGVTDTQYF	TGTGCCAGCAGTTACTCGGCCGGCGTCACAGATACGCAGTATTTT